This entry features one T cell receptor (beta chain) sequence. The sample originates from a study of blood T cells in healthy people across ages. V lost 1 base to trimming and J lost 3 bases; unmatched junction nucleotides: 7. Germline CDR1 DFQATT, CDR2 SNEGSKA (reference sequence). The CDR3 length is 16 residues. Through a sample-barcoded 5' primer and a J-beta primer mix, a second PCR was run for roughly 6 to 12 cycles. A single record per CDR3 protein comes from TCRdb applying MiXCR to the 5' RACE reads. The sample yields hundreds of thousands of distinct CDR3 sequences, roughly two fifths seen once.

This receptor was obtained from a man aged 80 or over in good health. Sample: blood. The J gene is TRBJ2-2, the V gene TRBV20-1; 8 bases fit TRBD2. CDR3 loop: CSARGGAGVDTGELFF. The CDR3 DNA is TGCAGTGCTAGAGGGGGAGCGGGAGTTGACACCGGGGAGCTGTTTTTT.